This T cell receptor (beta chain) was sequenced in a study of Graves' ophthalmopathy and Graves' hyperthyroidism. Whole-study results and caveats: Blood shared most expanded thyroid clonotypes above 0.001 frequency.

Amplification from RNA transcripts yielded the TCR beta CDR3 regions. Following a first-round RT-PCR that used HTBI primers, a second-round multiplex PCR was carried out. TCRdb reprocessed the multiplex PCR reads via MiXCR and lists one record per CDR3 protein. The sample lists 1 million to 1.3 million distinct CDR3 sequences, less than 45% occurring once. About this clonotype: The antigen is unknown.

Establishment of the diagnosis relied upon clinical symptoms, serum thyroxine, TRAb, thyroid ultrasound and orbital computed tomography. The CDR3 runs 12 residues. V lost 6 bases, J lost 8 bases, and 4 bases stayed unmatched. Per the germline V gene, CDR1 is MNHNS and CDR2 is SASEGT. This TCR was recovered from an adult man with Graves' hyperthyroidism. The chain is built from TRBV6-1 and TRBJ1-2; 9 bases are a match to TRBD1. The sequencing sample was made of peripheral blood or thyroid tissue (not recorded which). The CDR3 here is CASSRTGEGYTF. CDR3 nucleotide sequence: TGTGCCAGCAGCCGGACAGGGGAAGGCTACACCTTC.